This is a list of T cell receptor beta chains from one sample in a study of tumor-infiltrating lymphocytes in localized non-small cell lung cancer. The assay was immunoSEQ multiplex PCR, and TCRdb's table has in-frame clones only and misses some. The sample has 3,500 to 4,500 clones; roughly 70% are singletons. Material: uninvolved lung tissue not adjacent to the tumor. Receptors were obtained from a human donor with non-small cell lung cancer. Both conserved end residues are part of each CDR3. Fields, in order: CDR3 DNA, CDR3 protein, clone size, J gene, D gene, V gene. The D gene is left open where the match is weak. Rows may omit the clone size; those that give it use once, few, many or a size class.

CDR3nt: TGCGCCAGCAGCTCCCTAGCGGGAGAGACAGATACGCAGTATTTT
CDR3aa: CASSSLAGETDTQYF
abundance: few
j_gene: TRBJ2-3
d_gene: TRBD2
v_gene: TRBV5-1

CDR3nt: TGTGCCAGCAGCGCAGCTGCCGGCCAGGAACCAGATACGCAGTATTTT
CDR3aa: CASSAAAGQEPDTQYF
abundance: few
j_gene: TRBJ2-3
d_gene: -
v_gene: TRBV5-4

CDR3nt: TGTGCCAGCAGTACGACTGGCTATGGCTACACCTTC
CDR3aa: CASSTTGYGYTF
abundance: -
j_gene: TRBJ1-2
d_gene: -
v_gene: TRBV6-6

CDR3nt: TGTGCCAGCAGCCCCTCAGCCTCCTTGGGTTCACCCCTCCACTTT
CDR3aa: CASSPSASLGSPLHF
abundance: -
j_gene: TRBJ1-6
d_gene: -
v_gene: TRBV7-9

CDR3nt: TGCGCCAGCACCTCGGGGGAGAACTATGGCTACACCTTC
CDR3aa: CASTSGENYGYTF
abundance: -
j_gene: TRBJ1-2
d_gene: -
v_gene: TRBV5-1

CDR3nt: TGTGCCAGCAGCCGACAGGGTCGGGCTTTCTTT
CDR3aa: CASSRQGRAFF
abundance: -
j_gene: TRBJ1-1
d_gene: TRBD1
v_gene: TRBV7-9

CDR3nt: TGCGCCAGCAGCCCGCAACAGGGCGGGCAGTACTTC
CDR3aa: CASSPQQGGQYF
abundance: -
j_gene: TRBJ2-7
d_gene: -
v_gene: TRBV5-1

CDR3nt: TGTGCCAGCAGCCTCGGGGGGGTGGACGCTGAAGCTTTCTTT
CDR3aa: CASSLGGVDAEAFF
abundance: -
j_gene: TRBJ1-1
d_gene: -
v_gene: TRBV6-5

CDR3nt: TGTGCCAGCAGGAGAACTAGCGGGGGGACCTACGAGCAGTACTTC
CDR3aa: CASRRTSGGTYEQYF
abundance: few
j_gene: TRBJ2-7
d_gene: TRBD2
v_gene: TRBV28

CDR3nt: TGTGCCAGCAGTTTAAGGGTGGACGCTGAAGCTTTCTTT
CDR3aa: CASSLRVDAEAFF
abundance: -
j_gene: TRBJ1-1
d_gene: -
v_gene: TRBV27

CDR3nt: TGTGCCAGCAGCTTGGAGGGGGGGGGTTACAATGAGCAGTTCTTC
CDR3aa: CASSLEGGGYNEQFF
abundance: -
j_gene: TRBJ2-1
d_gene: -
v_gene: TRBV5-4

CDR3nt: TGTGCCAGCAGCCACGGACTAGCGGCTACTTCCTACGAGCAGTACTTC
CDR3aa: CASSHGLAATSYEQYF
abundance: -
j_gene: TRBJ2-7
d_gene: TRBD2
v_gene: TRBV7-2

CDR3nt: TGTGCCAGCAGCGTAGGGACCGGGACAGGGGTTCTCTCCTACGAGCAGTACTTC
CDR3aa: CASSVGTGTGVLSYEQYF
abundance: -
j_gene: TRBJ2-7
d_gene: TRBD1
v_gene: TRBV9

CDR3nt: TGTGCCAGCAGTTACGCGAACACCGGGGAGCTGTTTTTT
CDR3aa: CASSYANTGELFF
abundance: medium-sized
j_gene: TRBJ2-2
d_gene: -
v_gene: TRBV6-5

CDR3nt: TGTGCCAGCAGCCCGGGACAGGCCCAAGAGACCCAGTACTTC
CDR3aa: CASSPGQAQETQYF
abundance: -
j_gene: TRBJ2-5
d_gene: TRBD1
v_gene: TRBV6-5

CDR3nt: TGCGCCAGCAGTGAGGGCATCTACGAGCAGTACTTC
CDR3aa: CASSEGIYEQYF
abundance: -
j_gene: TRBJ2-7
d_gene: -
v_gene: TRBV10-2

CDR3nt: TGCGCCAGCAGCCAAGCGTGGCGGGGCTACGAGCAGTACTTC
CDR3aa: CASSQAWRGYEQYF
abundance: once
j_gene: TRBJ2-7
d_gene: -
v_gene: TRBV5-8

CDR3nt: TGCAGCGTTGGCGATTACTATGGCTACACCTTC
CDR3aa: CSVGDYYGYTF
abundance: -
j_gene: TRBJ1-2
d_gene: -
v_gene: TRBV29-1

CDR3nt: TGTGCCAGCAGCTTTGGACAGGGCTCCTACGAGCAGTACTTC
CDR3aa: CASSFGQGSYEQYF
abundance: -
j_gene: TRBJ2-7
d_gene: TRBD1
v_gene: TRBV7-2

CDR3nt: TGTGCCACCAAAAGGGACGGGGGGCGCCCCTACGAGCAGTACTTC
CDR3aa: CATKRDGGRPYEQYF
abundance: once
j_gene: TRBJ2-7
d_gene: -
v_gene: TRBV11-3

CDR3nt: TGTGCCAGCAGCTTTGGACAGTACGAGCAGTACTTC
CDR3aa: CASSFGQYEQYF
abundance: -
j_gene: TRBJ2-7
d_gene: -
v_gene: TRBV5-5

CDR3nt: TGTGCCAGTAGTTCCCCTGGGGACAGGGGGCGAGAGACCCAGTACTTC
CDR3aa: CASSSPGDRGRETQYF
abundance: -
j_gene: TRBJ2-5
d_gene: TRBD1
v_gene: TRBV19

CDR3nt: TGTGCCAGTAGTACGAAGGGAATCCAGGGGGATACGCAGTATTTT
CDR3aa: CASSTKGIQGDTQYF
abundance: once
j_gene: TRBJ2-3
d_gene: -
v_gene: TRBV19

CDR3nt: TGTGCCAGCAGTGAAGAGGAGGGAAGCTCCTACGAGCAGTACTTC
CDR3aa: CASSEEEGSSYEQYF
abundance: -
j_gene: TRBJ2-7
d_gene: -
v_gene: TRBV6-1

CDR3nt: TGTGCCAGCAGCCTCGGGACAGGTTTGAACTTAGGCTATGGCTACACCTTC
CDR3aa: CASSLGTGLNLGYGYTF
abundance: few
j_gene: TRBJ1-2
d_gene: TRBD1
v_gene: TRBV14

CDR3nt: TGCGCCAGCAGCTTGGGAGGACCTCCTGAAAAACTGTTTTTT
CDR3aa: CASSLGGPPEKLFF
abundance: -
j_gene: TRBJ1-4
d_gene: -
v_gene: TRBV5-1

CDR3nt: TGTGCCAGCAGCTCTACAGGGATGACTGAAGCTTTCTTT
CDR3aa: CASSSTGMTEAFF
abundance: -
j_gene: TRBJ1-1
d_gene: -
v_gene: TRBV7-9